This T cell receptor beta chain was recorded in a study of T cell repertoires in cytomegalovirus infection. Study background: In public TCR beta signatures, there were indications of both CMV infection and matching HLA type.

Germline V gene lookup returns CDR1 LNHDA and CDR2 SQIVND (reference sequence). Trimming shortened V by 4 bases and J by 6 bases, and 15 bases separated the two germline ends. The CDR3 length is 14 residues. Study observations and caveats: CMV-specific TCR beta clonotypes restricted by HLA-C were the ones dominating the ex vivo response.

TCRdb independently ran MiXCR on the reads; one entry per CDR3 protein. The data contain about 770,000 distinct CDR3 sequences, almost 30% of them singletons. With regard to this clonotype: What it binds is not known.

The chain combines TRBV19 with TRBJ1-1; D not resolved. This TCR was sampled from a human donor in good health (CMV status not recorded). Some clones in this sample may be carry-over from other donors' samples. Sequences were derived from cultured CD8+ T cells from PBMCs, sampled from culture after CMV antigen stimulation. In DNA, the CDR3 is TGTGCCAGTAGTACGGAACCGGGGAGCCCTGAAGCTTTCTTT. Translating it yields CASSTEPGSPEAFF.